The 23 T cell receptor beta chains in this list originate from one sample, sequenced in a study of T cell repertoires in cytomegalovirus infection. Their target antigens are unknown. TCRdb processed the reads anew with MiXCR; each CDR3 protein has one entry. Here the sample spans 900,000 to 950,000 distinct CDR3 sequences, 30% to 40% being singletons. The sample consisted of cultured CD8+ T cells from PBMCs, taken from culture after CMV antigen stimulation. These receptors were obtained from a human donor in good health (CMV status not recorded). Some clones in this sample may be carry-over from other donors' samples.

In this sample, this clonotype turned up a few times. As DNA, the CDR3 is TGTGCCAGCAGAGGGACGGATTCGAACACCGGGGAGCTGTTTTTT. Translated, it gives CASRGTDSNTGELFF. The chain combines TRBV28 with TRBJ2-2; TRBD1 or TRBD2 may be the D gene (5 bases each). The germline V and J ends were trimmed by 6 bases and 0 bases, with 11 bases remaining between them. The germline V gene encodes CDR1 MDHEN and CDR2 SYDVKM. The CDR3 sequence is 15 residues long.

In nucleotides, the CDR3 is TGTGCCAGTAGCCCACCATCCCACAGCCGACCTGAAAAACTGTTTTTT. It translates to CASSPPSHSRPEKLFF. V gene TRBV19 combines with J gene TRBJ1-4, with D unresolved. V was trimmed by 6 bases and J by 7 bases, leaving 21 bases between them. Germline V gene data show CDR1 as LNHDA and CDR2 as SQIVND (reference sequence). This CDR3 contains 16 residues.

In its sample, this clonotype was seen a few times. Written as DNA, the CDR3 is TGCGCCAGCAGCCAACTACCTTCCGGGACTAGCATGACAGATACGCAGTATTTT. Amino acids: CASSQLPSGTSMTDTQYF. The rearrangement joins TRBV4-1 to TRBJ2-3, with 9 bases identical to TRBD2. Germline V gene lookup returns CDR1 MGHRA and CDR2 YSYEKL. The CDR3 totals 18 residues. V lost 2 bases and J lost 3; bases outside the gene matches: 12.

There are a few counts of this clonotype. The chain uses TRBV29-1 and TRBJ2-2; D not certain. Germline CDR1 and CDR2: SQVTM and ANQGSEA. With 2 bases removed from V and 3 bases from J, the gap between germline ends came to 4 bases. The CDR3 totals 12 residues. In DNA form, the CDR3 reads TGCAGCGTTGAACGGTACACCGGGGAGCTGTTTTTT. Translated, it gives CSVERYTGELFF.

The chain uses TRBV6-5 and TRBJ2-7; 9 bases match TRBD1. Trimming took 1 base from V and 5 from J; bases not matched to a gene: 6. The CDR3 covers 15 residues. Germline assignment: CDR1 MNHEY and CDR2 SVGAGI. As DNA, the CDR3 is TGTGCCAGCAGTTACTTATCGGACAGGGGAAACGAGCAGTACTTC. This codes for CASSYLSDRGNEQYF.

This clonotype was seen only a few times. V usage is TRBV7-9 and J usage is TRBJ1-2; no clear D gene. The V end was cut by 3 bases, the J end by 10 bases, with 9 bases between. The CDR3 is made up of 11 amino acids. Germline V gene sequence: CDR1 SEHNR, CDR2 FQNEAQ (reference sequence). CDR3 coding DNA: TGTGCCAGCAGCTTCGACACCTCCTACACCTTC. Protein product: CASSFDTSYTF.

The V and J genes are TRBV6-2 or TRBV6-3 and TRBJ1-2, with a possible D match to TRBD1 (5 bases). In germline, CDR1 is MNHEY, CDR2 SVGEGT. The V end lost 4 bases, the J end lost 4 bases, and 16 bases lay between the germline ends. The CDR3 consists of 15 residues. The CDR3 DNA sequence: TGTGCCAGCAGTTCTAACCGGGACCCCTTCTATGGCTACACCTTC. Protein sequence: CASSSNRDPFYGYTF.

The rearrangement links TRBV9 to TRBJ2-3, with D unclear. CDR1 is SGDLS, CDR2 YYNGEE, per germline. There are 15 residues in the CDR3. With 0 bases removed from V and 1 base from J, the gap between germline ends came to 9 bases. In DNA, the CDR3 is TGTGCCAGCAGCGTAGAGGGTTACGGCACAGATACGCAGTATTTT. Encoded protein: CASSVEGYGTDTQYF.

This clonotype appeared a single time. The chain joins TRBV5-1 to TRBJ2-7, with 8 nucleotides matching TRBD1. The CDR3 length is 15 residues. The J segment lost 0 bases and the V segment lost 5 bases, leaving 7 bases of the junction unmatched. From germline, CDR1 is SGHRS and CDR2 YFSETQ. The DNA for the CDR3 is TGCGCCAGCAGGGGGGACAGGACTTCCTCCTACGAGCAGTACTTC. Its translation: CASRGDRTSSYEQYF.

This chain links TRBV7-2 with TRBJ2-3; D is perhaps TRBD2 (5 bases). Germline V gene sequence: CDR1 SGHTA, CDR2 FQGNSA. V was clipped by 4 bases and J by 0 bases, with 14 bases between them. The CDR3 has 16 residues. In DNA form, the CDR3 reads TGTGCCAGCAGCTGGTATAGCGAAGCTAGCACAGATACGCAGTATTTT. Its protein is CASSWYSEASTDTQYF.

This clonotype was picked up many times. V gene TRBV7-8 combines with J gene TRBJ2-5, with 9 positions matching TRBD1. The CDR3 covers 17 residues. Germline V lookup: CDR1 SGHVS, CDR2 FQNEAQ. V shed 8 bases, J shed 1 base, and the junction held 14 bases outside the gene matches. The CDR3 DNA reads TGTGCCAGCGGCCTTGAGTTGGACAGGGGACGCCAAGAGACCCAGTACTTC. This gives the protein CASGLELDRGRQETQYF.

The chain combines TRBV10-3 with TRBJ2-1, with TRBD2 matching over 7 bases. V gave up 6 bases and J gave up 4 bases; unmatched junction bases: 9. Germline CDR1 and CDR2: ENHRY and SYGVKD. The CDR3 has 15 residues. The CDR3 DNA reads TGTGCCATCAGCGAAGCGGGGAATCCATACAATGAGCAGTTCTTC. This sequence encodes CAISEAGNPYNEQFF.

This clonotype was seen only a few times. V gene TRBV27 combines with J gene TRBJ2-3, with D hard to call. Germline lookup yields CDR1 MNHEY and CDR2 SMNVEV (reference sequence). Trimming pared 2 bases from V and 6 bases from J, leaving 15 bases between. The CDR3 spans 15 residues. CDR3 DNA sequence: TGTGCCAGCAGTTTAGTGAGGCAGAAGATGGATACGCAGTATTTT. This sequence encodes CASSLVRQKMDTQYF.

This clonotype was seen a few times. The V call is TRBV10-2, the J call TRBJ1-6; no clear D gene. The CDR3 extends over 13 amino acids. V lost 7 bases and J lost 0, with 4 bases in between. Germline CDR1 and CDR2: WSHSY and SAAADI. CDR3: CASNGSYNSPLHF. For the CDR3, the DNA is TGCGCCAGCAATGGCTCCTATAATTCACCCCTCCACTTT.

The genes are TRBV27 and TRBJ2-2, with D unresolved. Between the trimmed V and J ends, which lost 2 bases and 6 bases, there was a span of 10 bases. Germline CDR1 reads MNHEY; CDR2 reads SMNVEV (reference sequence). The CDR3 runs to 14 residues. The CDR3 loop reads CASSLIGSPGELFF. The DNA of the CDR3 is TGTGCCAGCAGTTTAATAGGGTCCCCCGGGGAGCTGTTTTTT.

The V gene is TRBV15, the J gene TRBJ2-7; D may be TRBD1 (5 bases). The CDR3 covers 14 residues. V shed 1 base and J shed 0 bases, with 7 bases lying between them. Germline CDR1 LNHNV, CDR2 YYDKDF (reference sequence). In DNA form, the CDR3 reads TGTGCCACCAGCAGAGGAACAGGCTCCTACGAGCAGTACGTC. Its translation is CATSRGTGSYEQYV.

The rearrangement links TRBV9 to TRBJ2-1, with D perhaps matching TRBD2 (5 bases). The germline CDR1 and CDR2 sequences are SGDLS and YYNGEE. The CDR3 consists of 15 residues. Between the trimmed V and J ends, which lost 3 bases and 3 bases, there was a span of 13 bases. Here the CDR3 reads CASSESGIGYNEQFF. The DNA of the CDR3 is TGTGCCAGCAGCGAGAGCGGAATCGGCTACAATGAGCAGTTCTTC.

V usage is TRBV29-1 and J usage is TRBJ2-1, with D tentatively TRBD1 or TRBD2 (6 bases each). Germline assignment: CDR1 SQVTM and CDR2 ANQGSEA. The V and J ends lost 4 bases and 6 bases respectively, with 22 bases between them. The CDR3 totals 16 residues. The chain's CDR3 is CSVVSGAGSTGNEQFF. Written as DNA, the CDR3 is TGCAGCGTTGTCTCGGGGGCTGGTTCGACTGGCAATGAGCAGTTCTTC.

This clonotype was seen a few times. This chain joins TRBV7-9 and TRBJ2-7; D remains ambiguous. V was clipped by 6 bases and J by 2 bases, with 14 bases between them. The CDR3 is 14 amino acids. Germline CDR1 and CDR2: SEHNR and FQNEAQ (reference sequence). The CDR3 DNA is TGTGCCAGCAGTCCCGGTTCGCTTCCCTACGAGCAGTACTTC. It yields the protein CASSPGSLPYEQYF.

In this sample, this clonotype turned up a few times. The CDR3 DNA reads TGTGCCAGCAGACTCAGGGGGGACTATGGCTACACCTTC. Residues: CASRLRGDYGYTF. This chain uses TRBV5-6 with TRBJ1-2; 7 bases are shared with TRBD1. Germline V gene sequence: CDR1 SGHDT, CDR2 YYEEEE. The CDR3 has 13 residues. V lost 5 bases, J lost 3 bases, and 4 bases stayed unmatched.

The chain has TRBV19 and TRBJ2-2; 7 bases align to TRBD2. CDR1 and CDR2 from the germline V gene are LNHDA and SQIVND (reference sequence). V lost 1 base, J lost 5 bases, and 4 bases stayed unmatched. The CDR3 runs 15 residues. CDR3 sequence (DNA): TGTGCCAGTAGTATAGGCCTAGCGGAGACCGGGGAGCTGTTTTTT. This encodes CASSIGLAETGELFF.

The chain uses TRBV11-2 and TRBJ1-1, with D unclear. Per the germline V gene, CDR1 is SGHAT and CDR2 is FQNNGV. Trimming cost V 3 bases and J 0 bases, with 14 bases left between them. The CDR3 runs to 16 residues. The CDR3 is CASSFSSYLMNTEAFF. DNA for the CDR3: TGTGCCAGCAGCTTCTCGTCGTACCTTATGAACACTGAAGCTTTCTTT.

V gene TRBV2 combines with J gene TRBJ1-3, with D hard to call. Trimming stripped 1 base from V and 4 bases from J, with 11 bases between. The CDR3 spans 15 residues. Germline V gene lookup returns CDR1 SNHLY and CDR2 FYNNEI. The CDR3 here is CASSEGGSSGNTIYF. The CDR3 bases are TGTGCCAGCAGTGAAGGAGGGTCTTCAGGAAACACCATATATTTT.